This T cell receptor beta chain was sequenced for a study of T cells expressing NK-cell markers. As to this clonotype: Its matching antigen is unknown.

The germline V gene encodes CDR1 SGHAT and CDR2 FQDESV (reference sequence). The CDR3 contains 15 residues. For each CDR3 protein, TCRdb gives one entry from its re-call of the 5' RACE reads, without DNA. Its clone listing holds 150,000 to 180,000 distinct CDR3 sequences. Whole-study findings and limits: As a fraction of CD8+ T cells, dominant NKG2C+ clonotypes reached about 1.0-7.5% in more than five donors. Where a handful of donors were concerned, these clonotypes also led the CD3+CD56-NKG2C+ fraction.

Sequencing used blood T cells: a sorted CD56 or NKG2C T cell subset, CD4+ or CD8+ T cells, or bulk PBMC T cells (not recorded which). This sequence joins TRBV11-1 and TRBJ2-1; TCRdb's D call of TRBD2 is untestable without DNA. This TCR was sampled from a woman aged 45-60 years in good health. The CDR3: CASSLGGMGLNEQFF. The full variable domain, its missing parts supplied by reference TRBV11-1 and TRBJ2-1, is EAEVAQSPRYKITEKSQAVAFWCDPISGHATLYWYRQILGQGPELLVQFQDESVVDDSQLPKDRFSAERLKGVDSTLKIQPAELGDSAMYLCASSLGGMGLNEQFFGPGTRLTVL.